The 13 T cell receptor beta chains given below trace back to one sample, sequenced in a study of blood T cells in healthy people across ages (dated by TCRdb to between 2014 and 2017). Library preparation employed 5' RACE. Sequenced using an Illumina HiSeq 2500. A second PCR of 7 to 11 cycles was performed with a sample-barcoded 5' primer and a J-beta primer mix. The raw public reads went through TCRdb reprocessing: fastp at Q25, MiXCR clone calling, in-frame beta chains kept. One record per CDR3 amino acid sequence lists the most common genes and DNA. The sample has 2 million or so distinct CDR3 sequences on record, roughly 52% of them singletons. The ten largest clones take up over 2% of the sample. The sequenced material came from blood. The receptors here all came from a middle-aged woman in good health.

The gene calls are TRBV20-1 and TRBJ2-6; D remains ambiguous. The CDR3 contains 14 residues. V was shortened by 3 bases and J by 1 base, with 7 bases between the two germline ends. CDR1 and CDR2 from the germline V gene are DFQATT and SNEGSKA (reference sequence). CDR3 nucleotides: TGCAGTGCTAGTTACGAGTCTGGGGCCAACGTCCTGACTTTC. Protein: CSASYESGANVLTF.

This rearrangement joins TRBV9 to TRBJ1-2; 8 bases agree with TRBD1. V lost 2 bases, J lost 3 bases, and 6 bases stayed unmatched. In germline, CDR1 is SGDLS, CDR2 YYNGEE. The CDR3 contains 15 residues. CDR3 sequence reads: CASSVGQAGDYGYTF. Here the CDR3 DNA reads TGTGCCAGCAGCGTGGGACAGGCGGGTGACTATGGCTACACCTTC.

This clonotype was recorded a few times. This chain links TRBV5-6 with TRBJ2-1; possible D gene TRBD2, 6 bases. Germline V lookup: CDR1 SGHDT, CDR2 YYEEEE. This CDR3 region has 16 residues. V dropped 4 bases and J dropped 5 bases, with 19 bases sitting between them. CDR3 protein: CASSPQRRGVNNEQFF. The CDR3 nucleotides read TGTGCCAGCAGCCCTCAGAGGCGGGGAGTAAACAATGAGCAGTTCTTC.

The chain uses TRBV6-5 and TRBJ2-3; 9 bases align to TRBD1. Looked up from germline, CDR1 is MNHEY and CDR2 is SVGAGI. The CDR3 is 18 residues long. Trimming at V came to 2 bases and at J to 5 bases, leaving 14 bases not matched to a gene. CDR3 in amino acids: CASSYRFGTGTILDTQYF. In DNA, the CDR3 is TGTGCCAGCAGTTACCGTTTCGGGACAGGGACCATTCTAGATACGCAGTATTTT.

This clonotype was seen only a few times. The V and J genes are TRBV18 and TRBJ2-2; no firm D call. The V gene's germline CDR1 is KGHSH and CDR2 LQKENI. Trimming took 1 base from V and 1 from J, leaving 7 bases between them. The CDR3 contains 15 residues. CDR3 sequence: CASSPLGRNTGELFF. The CDR3 nucleotides are TGTGCCAGCTCACCACTAGGGCGGAACACCGGGGAGCTGTTTTTT.

This clonotype was found a few times. CDR3 sequence reads: CASSSATRDRNQETQYF. As DNA, the CDR3 is TGTGCCAGCAGTTCCGCGACCCGAGACAGGAACCAAGAGACCCAGTACTTC. The V call is TRBV27, the J call TRBJ2-5; D perhaps matches TRBD1 (6 bases). Germline loops: CDR1 MNHEY, CDR2 SMNVEV (reference sequence). This CDR3 is built from 17 residues. The V end lost 4 bases, the J end lost 0 bases, and 18 bases lay between the germline ends.

A word on this clonotype: One base away lies a much larger clone, so this may be a sequencing read error. This chain links TRBV20-1 with TRBJ2-3, with D perhaps matching TRBD1 or TRBD2 (6 bases each). Germline V lookup: CDR1 DFQATT, CDR2 SNEGSKA (reference sequence). The CDR3 is 14 amino acids. Trimming cost V 3 bases and J 0 bases, with 10 bases left between them. For the CDR3, the DNA is TGCAGTGCTAGTGGGGGGCCTAGCACAGATACGCAGTATTTT. Translation: CSASGGPSTDTQYF.

This chain connects TRBV4-3 to TRBJ2-1, with D maybe TRBD1 (6 bases). CDR1 LGHNA and CDR2 YSLEER come from the germline V gene. CDR3 length: 18 amino acids. The ends were cut back, 0 bases at V and 8 bases at J, with 23 bases in the middle. CDR3 protein: CASSQERSVGGLTYEQFF. In nucleotides, the CDR3 is TGCGCCAGCAGCCAAGAGAGGAGTGTTGGGGGCCTCACGTATGAGCAGTTCTTC.

Points on this clonotype: One junction end does not reproduce the germline sequence, and a read error may be involved. The chain carries TRBV5-1 and TRBJ1-6, with a possible D match to TRBD1 (6 bases). Germline CDR1 reads SGHRS; CDR2 reads YFSETQ. The CDR3 extends over 16 amino acids. The CDR3 DNA sequence: TGCGCCAGCAGCTTGGGGACAGCCGATCGGGATTCACCCCCCCACTTT. Translating gives CASSLGTADRDSPPHF.

The V and J genes are TRBV28 and TRBJ1-4; D is possibly TRBD1 (5 bases). Trimming pared 3 bases from V and 6 bases from J, leaving 17 bases between. Looked up from germline, CDR1 is MDHEN and CDR2 is SYDVKM. CDR3 length: 16 amino acids. The CDR3 sequence is CASSFVSGGYYEKLFF. The CDR3 nucleotides read TGTGCCAGCAGTTTTGTGTCGGGGGGTTACTATGAAAAACTGTTTTTT. Full variable domain (outside the CDR3, taken from reference TRBV28 and TRBJ1-4): DVKVTQSSRYLVKRTGEKVFLECVQDMDHENMFWYRQDPGLGLRLIYFSYDVKMKEKGDIPEGYSVSREKKERFSLILESASTNQTSMYLCASSFVSGGYYEKLFFGSGTQLSVL.

This clonotype was seen only a few times. The rearrangement joins TRBV10-3 to TRBJ2-3, with D uncertain. The germline V and J ends were trimmed by 0 bases and 0 bases, with 7 bases remaining between them. Germline V gene sequence: CDR1 ENHRY, CDR2 SYGVKD. The CDR3 runs to 15 residues. CDR3 bases: TGTGCCATCAGTGAGTCTCTGGAAAGCACAGATACGCAGTATTTT. Its translation: CAISESLESTDTQYF.

The chain carries TRBV6-2 or TRBV6-3 and TRBJ1-1, with D tentatively TRBD1 (6 bases). Germline V gene lookup returns CDR1 MNHEY and CDR2 SVGEGT. Trimming took off 4 bases at V and 0 bases at J, with 12 bases between the two ends. The CDR3 contains 15 residues. This CDR3 is CASSFGGAMNTEAFF. The CDR3 DNA sequence: TGTGCCAGCAGTTTCGGGGGGGCGATGAACACTGAAGCTTTCTTT.

The chain carries TRBV6-5 and TRBJ2-5; 7 bases line up with TRBD1. Germline V CDR1 and CDR2: MNHEY, SVGAGI. V dropped 6 bases and J dropped 12; count of bases not matched to a gene: 22. The CDR3 is 16 residues long. As DNA, the CDR3 is TGTGCCAGCAGAACTCCGTCGACAGGGCAAGTGGGGGAGAAGTACTTC. Amino acid sequence: CASRTPSTGQVGEKYF.